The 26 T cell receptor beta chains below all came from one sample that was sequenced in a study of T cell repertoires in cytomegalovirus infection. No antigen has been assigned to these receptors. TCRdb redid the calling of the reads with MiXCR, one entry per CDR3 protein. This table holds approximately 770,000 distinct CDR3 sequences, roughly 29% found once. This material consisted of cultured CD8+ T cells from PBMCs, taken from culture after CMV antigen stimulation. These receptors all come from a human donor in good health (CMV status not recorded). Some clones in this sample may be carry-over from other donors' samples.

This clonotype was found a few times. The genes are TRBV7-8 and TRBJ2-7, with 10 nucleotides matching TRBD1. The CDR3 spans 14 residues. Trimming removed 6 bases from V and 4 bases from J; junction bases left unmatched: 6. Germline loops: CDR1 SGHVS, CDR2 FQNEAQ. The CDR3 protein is CASRMGQGLYEQYF. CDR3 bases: TGTGCCAGCAGGATGGGACAGGGGTTATACGAGCAGTACTTC.

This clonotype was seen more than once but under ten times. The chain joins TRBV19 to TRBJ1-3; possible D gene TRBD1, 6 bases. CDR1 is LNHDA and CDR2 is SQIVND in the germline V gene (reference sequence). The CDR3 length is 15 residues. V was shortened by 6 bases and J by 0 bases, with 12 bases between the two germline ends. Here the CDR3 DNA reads TGTGCCAGTAGAGAGACAGGAGGCTCTGGAAACACCATATATTTT. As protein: CASRETGGSGNTIYF.

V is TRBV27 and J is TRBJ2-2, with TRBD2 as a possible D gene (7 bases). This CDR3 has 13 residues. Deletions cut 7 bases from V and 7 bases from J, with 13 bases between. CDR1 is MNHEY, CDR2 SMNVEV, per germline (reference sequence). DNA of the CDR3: TGTGCCAGCAAACAGGGAGGGGTCGGGGAGCTGTTTTTT. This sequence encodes CASKQGGVGELFF.

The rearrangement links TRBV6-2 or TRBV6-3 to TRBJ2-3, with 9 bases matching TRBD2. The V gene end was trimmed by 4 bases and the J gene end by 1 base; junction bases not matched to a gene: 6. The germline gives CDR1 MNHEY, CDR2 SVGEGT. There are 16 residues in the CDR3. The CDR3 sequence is CASSLSIAGGTDTQYF. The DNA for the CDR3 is TGTGCCAGCAGTTTAAGCATAGCGGGGGGCACAGATACGCAGTATTTT.

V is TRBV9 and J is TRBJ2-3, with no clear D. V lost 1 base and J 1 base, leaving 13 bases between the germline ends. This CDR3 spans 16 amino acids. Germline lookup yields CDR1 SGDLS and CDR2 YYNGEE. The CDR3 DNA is TGTGCCAGCAGCGTATGGGGAAGGGCAGGCACAGATACGCAGTATTTT. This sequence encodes CASSVWGRAGTDTQYF.

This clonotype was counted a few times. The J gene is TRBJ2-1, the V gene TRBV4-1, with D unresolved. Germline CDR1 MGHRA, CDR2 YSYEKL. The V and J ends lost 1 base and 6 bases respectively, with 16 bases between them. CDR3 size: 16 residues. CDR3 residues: CASSQVQHPSPNEQFF. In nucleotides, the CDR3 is TGCGCCAGCAGCCAAGTACAGCACCCAAGCCCCAATGAGCAGTTCTTC.

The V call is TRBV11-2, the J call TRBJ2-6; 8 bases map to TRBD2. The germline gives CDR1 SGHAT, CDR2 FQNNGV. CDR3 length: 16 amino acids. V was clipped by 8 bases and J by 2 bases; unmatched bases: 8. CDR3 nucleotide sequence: TGTGCCAGCGGGTCCGGGGGGGGAGCTGGGGCCAACGTCCTGACTTTC. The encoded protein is CASGSGGGAGANVLTF.

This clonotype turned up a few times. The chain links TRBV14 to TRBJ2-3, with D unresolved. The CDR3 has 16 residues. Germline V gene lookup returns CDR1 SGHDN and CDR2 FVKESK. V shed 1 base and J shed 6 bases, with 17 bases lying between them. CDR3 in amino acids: CASSQAGSYLGDTQYF. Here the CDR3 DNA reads TGTGCCAGCAGCCAAGCCGGGTCCTACCTCGGGGATACGCAGTATTTT.

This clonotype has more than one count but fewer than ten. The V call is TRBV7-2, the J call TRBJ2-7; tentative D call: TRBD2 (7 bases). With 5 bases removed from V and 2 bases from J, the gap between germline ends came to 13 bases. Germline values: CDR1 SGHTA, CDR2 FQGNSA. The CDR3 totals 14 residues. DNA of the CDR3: TGTGCCAGCAGCGTAGAGGGGGGGACCTACGAGCAGTACGTC. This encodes CASSVEGGTYEQYV.

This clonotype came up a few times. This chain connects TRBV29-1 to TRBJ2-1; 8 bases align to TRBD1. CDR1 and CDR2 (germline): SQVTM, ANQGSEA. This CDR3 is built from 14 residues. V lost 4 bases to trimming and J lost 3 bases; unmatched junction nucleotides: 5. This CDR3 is CSVGGQGGYNEQFF. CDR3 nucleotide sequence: TGCAGCGTTGGAGGACAGGGAGGCTACAATGAGCAGTTCTTC.

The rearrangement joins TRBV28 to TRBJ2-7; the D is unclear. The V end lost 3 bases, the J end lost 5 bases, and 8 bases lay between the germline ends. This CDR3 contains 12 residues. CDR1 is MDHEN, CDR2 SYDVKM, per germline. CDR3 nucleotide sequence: TGTGCCAGCAGTTTTCGAGGAGACGAGCAGTACGTC. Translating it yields CASSFRGDEQYV.

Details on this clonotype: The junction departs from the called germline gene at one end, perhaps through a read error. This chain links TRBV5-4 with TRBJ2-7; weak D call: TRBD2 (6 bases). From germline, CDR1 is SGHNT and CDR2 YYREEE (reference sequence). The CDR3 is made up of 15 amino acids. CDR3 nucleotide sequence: TGTACCAGCAGCGGCGGGACTCGAAGCTCCTACGAGCAGTACTTC. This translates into CTSSGGTRSSYEQYF.

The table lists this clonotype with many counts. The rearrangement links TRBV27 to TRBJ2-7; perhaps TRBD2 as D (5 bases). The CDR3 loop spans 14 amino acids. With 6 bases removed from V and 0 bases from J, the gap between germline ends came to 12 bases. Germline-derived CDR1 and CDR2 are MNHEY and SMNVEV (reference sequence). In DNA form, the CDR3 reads TGTGCCAGCAGCTTAAGCGGAAGCTCCTACGAGCAGTACTTC. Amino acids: CASSLSGSSYEQYF.

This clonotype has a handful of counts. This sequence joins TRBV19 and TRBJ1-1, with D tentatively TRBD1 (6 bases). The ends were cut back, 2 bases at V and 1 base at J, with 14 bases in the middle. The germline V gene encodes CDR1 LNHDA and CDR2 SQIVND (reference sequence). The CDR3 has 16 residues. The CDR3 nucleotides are TGTGCCAGTAGTATAAAACTCGGCAGGGGGAACACTGAAGCTTTCTTT. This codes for CASSIKLGRGNTEAFF.

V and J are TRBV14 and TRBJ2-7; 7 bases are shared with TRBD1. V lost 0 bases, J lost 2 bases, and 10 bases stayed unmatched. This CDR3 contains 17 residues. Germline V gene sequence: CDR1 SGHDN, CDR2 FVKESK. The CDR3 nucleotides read TGTGCCAGCAGCCAAGATATGGACCCGACAGGGACCTACGAGCAGTACTTC. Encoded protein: CASSQDMDPTGTYEQYF.

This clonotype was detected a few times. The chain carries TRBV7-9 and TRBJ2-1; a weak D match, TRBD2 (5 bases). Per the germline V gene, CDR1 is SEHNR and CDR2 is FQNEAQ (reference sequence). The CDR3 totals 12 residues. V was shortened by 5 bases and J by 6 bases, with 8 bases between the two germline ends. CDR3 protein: CASSPGTNEQFF. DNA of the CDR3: TGTGCCAGCAGCCCGGGAACCAATGAGCAGTTCTTC.

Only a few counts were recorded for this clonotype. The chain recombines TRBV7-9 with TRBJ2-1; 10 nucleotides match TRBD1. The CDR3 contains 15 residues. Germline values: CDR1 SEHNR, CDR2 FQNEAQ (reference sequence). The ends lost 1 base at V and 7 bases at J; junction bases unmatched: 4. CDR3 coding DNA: TGTGCCAGCAGCTTAGTTGGACAGGGGGTAAATGAGCAGTTCTTC. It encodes CASSLVGQGVNEQFF.

CDR3 nucleotide sequence: TGTGCCAGCCAGAGGTTCGGTAGCAATCAGCCCCAGCATTTT. Translation: CASQRFGSNQPQHF. V is TRBV6-1 and J is TRBJ1-5; D is unclear. CDR1 and CDR2 from the germline V gene are MNHNS and SASEGT. The CDR3 runs 14 residues. V shed 8 bases and J shed 0 bases, with 11 bases lying between them.

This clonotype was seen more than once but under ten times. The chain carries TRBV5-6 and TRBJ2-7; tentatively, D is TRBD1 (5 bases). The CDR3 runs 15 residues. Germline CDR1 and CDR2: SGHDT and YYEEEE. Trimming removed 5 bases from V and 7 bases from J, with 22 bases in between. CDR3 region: CASRKSENRFREQYV. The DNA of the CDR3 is TGTGCCAGCAGAAAGAGCGAAAACAGGTTTCGAGAGCAGTACGTC.

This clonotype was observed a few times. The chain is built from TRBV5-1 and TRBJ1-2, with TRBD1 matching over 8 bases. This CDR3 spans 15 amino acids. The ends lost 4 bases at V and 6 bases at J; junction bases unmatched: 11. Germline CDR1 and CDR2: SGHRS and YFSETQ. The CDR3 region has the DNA TGCGCCAGCAGCACACGGACAGGGAACCCCCATGGCTACACCTTC. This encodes CASSTRTGNPHGYTF.

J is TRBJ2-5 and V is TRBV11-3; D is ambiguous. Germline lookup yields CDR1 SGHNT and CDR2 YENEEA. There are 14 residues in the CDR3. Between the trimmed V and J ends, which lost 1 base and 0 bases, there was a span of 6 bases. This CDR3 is CASSLVGDQETQYF. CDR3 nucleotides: TGTGCCAGCAGCTTAGTTGGGGACCAAGAGACCCAGTACTTC. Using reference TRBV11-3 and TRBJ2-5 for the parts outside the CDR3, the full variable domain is EAGVVQSPRYKIIEKKQPVAFWCNPISGHNTLYWYLQNLGQGPELLIRYENEEAVDDSQLPKDRFSAERLKGVDSTLKIQPAELGDSAVYLCASSLVGDQETQYFGPGTRLLVL.

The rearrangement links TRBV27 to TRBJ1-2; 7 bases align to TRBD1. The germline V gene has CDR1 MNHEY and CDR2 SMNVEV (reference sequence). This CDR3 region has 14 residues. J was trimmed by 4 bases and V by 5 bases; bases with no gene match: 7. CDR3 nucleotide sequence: TGTGCCAGCAGTGTGACAGGGAAGCCCTATGGCTACACCTTC. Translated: CASSVTGKPYGYTF.

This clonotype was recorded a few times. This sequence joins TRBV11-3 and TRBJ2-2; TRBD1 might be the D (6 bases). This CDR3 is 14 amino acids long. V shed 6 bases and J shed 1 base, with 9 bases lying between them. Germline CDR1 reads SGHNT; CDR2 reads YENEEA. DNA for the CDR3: TGTGCCAGCAGAGACAGGCAGAACACCGGGGAGCTGTTTTTT. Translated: CASRDRQNTGELFF. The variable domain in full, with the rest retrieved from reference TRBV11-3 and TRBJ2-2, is EAGVVQSPRYKIIEKKQPVAFWCNPISGHNTLYWYLQNLGQGPELLIRYENEEAVDDSQLPKDRFSAERLKGVDSTLKIQPAELGDSAVYLCASRDRQNTGELFFGEGSRLTVL.

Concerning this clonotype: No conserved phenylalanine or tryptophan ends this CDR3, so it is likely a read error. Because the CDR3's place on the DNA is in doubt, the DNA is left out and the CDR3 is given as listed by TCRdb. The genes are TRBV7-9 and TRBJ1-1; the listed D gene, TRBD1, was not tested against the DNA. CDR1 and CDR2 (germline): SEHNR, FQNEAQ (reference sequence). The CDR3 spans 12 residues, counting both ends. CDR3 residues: CASSSTDRVRAI.

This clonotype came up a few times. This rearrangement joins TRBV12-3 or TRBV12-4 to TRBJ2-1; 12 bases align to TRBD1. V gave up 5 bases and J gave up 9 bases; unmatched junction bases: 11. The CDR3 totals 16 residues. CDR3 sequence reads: CASSPGQGARWSEQFF. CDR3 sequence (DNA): TGTGCCAGCAGTCCGGGACAGGGGGCGCGTTGGTCTGAGCAGTTCTTC.

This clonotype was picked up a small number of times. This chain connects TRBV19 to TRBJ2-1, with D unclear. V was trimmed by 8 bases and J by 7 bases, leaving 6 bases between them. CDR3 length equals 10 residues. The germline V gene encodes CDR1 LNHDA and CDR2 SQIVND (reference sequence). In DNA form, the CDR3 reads TGTGCCAGTGGACGAAATGAGCAGTTCTTC. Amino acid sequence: CASGRNEQFF.